Detailed here is one TCR beta chain. Its antigen is as yet unknown. The sample comes from a study of T cells after posttransplantation cyclophosphamide. The naive gate required viable CD3+CD4+ or CD3+CD8+ cells with CCR7+CD45RA+CD45RO-CD95-CD27+CD28+ phenotype. Peripheral blood was collected from the related graft donor on the marrow donation day. Study-wide results and caveats: After PTCy, TRB diversity resembled that of CNI/methotrexate controls. Skin or GI-infiltrating T cells shared few TRB sequences with blood. Later post-transplant blood repertoires were often dominated by donor CD8+ memory clones.

Produced via immunoSEQ multiplex PCR; TCRdb's table is partial and in-frame only. This table holds 25,000 to 35,000 clones, 90% to 95% found once. The sequence was collected from a woman aged 55-75 years in good health, CMV-negative, and a related stem cell transplant donor. The source material was naive CD4+ T cells sorted from PBMCs.

For the CDR3, the DNA is TGTGCCAGCAGCTCGGGACTCTCGAGCTCTGGAAACACCATATATTTT. Encoded protein: CASSSGLSSSGNTIYF. The chain uses TRBV9 and TRBJ1-3; D is perhaps TRBD1 (5 bases). The germline CDR1 and CDR2 sequences are SGDLS and YYNGEE. The CDR3 consists of 16 residues. V lost 4 bases, J lost 0 bases, and 14 bases lay in between.